The source of this TCR beta chain is a study of T cell responses to AZD1222 COVID-19 vaccine. The germline V gene has CDR1 MNHEY and CDR2 SVGEGT. The CDR3 extends over 14 amino acids. The trim removed 2 bases at V and 0 bases at J, leaving 0 bases unmatched. As to this clone: What it binds is not known.

Study-wide results and limits: Per reports, nearly half of all spike-specific TCRs target regions that are unmutated in variants.

The assay was immunoSEQ multiplex PCR, and TCRdb's table has in-frame clones only and misses some. The sample carries approximately 100,000 clones, over 90% recorded once. This material consisted of peripheral blood, taken on day 0 of AZD1222 vaccination. The J gene is TRBJ2-7, the V gene TRBV6-2 or TRBV6-3; 8 bases match TRBD2. This clonotype was sampled from an adult in good health. CDR3 protein: CASSYGTSSYEQYF. For the CDR3, the DNA is TGTGCCAGCAGTTACGGGACTAGCTCCTACGAGCAGTACTTC.